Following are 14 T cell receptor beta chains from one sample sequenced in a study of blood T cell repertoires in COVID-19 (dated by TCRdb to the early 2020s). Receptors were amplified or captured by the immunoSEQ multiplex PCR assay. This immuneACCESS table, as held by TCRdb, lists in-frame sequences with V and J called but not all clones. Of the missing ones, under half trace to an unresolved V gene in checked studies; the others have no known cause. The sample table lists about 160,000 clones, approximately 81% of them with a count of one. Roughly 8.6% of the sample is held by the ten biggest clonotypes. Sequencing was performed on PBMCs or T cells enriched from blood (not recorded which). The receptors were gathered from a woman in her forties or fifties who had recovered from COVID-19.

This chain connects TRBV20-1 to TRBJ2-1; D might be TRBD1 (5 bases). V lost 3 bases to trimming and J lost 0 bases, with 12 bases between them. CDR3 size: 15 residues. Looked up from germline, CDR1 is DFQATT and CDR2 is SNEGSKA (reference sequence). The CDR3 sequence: CSASGRQSSYNEQFF. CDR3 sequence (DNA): TGCAGTGCTAGTGGGCGACAGAGCTCCTACAATGAGCAGTTCTTC.

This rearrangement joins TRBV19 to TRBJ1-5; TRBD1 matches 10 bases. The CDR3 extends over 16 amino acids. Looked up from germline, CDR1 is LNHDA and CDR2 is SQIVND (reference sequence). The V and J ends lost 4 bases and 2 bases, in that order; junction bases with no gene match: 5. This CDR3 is CASSNRQGAGNQPQHF. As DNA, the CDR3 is TGTGCCAGTAGTAATCGACAGGGGGCGGGCAATCAGCCCCAGCATTTT.

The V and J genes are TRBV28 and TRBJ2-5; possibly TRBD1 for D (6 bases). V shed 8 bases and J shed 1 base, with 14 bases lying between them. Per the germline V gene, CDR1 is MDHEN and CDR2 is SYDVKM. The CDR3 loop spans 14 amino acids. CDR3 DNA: TGTGCCAGCCAACGTCCGGACAGCCAAGAGACCCAGTACTTC. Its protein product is CASQRPDSQETQYF.

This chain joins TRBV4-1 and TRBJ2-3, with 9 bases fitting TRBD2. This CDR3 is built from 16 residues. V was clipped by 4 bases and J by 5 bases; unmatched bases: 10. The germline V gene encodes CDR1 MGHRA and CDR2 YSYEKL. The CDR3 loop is CASSLIILAGRDTQYF. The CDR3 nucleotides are TGCGCCAGCAGCCTGATAATCCTAGCGGGAAGAGATACGCAGTATTTT.

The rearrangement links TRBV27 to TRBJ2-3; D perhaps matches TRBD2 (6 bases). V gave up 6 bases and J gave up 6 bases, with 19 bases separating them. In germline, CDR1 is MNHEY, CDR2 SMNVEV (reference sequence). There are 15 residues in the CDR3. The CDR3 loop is CASRPSVGRGDTQYF. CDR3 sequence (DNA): TGTGCCAGCAGACCTAGCGTGGGCCGGGGGGATACGCAGTATTTT.

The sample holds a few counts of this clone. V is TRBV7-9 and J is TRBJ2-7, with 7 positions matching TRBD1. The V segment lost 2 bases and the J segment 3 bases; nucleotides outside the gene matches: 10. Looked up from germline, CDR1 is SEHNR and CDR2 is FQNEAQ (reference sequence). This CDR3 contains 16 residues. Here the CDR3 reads CASSLFTGVLRYEQYF. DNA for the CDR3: TGTGCCAGCAGCTTATTCACAGGGGTACTTCGCTACGAGCAGTACTTC.

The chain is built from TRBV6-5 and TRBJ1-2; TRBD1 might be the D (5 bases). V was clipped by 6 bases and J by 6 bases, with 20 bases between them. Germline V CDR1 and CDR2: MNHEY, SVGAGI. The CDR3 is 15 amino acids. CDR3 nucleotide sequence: TGTGCCAGCAGACCCTGGAGAGTACAGGAGAATGGCTACACCTTC. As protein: CASRPWRVQENGYTF.

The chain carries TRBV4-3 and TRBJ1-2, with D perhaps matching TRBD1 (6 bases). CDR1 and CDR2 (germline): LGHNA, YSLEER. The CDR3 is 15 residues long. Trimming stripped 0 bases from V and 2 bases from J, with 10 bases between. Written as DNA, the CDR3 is TGCGCCAGCAGCCAAGATTGGGACACCAACTATGGCTACACCTTC. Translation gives CASSQDWDTNYGYTF.

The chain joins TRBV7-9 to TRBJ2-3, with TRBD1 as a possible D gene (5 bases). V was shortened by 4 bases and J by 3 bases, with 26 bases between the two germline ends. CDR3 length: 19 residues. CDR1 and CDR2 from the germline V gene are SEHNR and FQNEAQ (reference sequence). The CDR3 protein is CASSSQDHQTGSVTDTQYF. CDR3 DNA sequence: TGTGCCAGCAGCTCCCAGGACCACCAAACAGGTTCGGTAACAGATACGCAGTATTTT.

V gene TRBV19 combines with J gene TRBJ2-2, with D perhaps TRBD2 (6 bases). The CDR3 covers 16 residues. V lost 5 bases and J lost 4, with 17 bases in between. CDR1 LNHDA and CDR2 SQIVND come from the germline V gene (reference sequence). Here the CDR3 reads CASSGSAGPSTGELFF. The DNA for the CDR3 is TGTGCCAGTAGTGGCTCGGCGGGGCCGAGCACCGGGGAGCTGTTTTTT.

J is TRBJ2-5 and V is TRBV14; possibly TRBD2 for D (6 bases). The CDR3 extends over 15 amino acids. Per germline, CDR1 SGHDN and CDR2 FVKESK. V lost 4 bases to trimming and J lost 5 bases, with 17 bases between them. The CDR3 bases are TGTGCCAGCAGCCCGGGGGACCTCGTGGGGGAGACCCAGTACTTC. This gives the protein CASSPGDLVGETQYF.

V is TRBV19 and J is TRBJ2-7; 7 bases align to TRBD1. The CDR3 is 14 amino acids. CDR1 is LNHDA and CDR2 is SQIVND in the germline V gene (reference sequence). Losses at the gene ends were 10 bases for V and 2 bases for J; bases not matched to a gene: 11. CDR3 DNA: TGTGCCACTTCGGACGGGACAGTAACCTACGAGCAGTACTTC. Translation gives CATSDGTVTYEQYF.

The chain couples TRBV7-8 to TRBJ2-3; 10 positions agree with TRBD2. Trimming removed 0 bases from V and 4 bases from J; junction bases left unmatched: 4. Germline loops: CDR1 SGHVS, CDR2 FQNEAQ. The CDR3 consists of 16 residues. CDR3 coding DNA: TGTGCCAGCAGCTTAGCTAGCGGGAGGTCCGCAGATACGCAGTATTTT. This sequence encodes CASSLASGRSADTQYF.

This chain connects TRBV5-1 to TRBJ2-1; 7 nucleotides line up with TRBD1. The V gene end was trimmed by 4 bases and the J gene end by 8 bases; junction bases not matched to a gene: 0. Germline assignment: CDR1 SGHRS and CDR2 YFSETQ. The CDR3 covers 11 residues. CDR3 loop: CASSQGDEQFF. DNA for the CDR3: TGCGCCAGCAGCCAGGGGGATGAGCAGTTCTTC.